The T cell receptor beta chain described here comes from a study of response to subunit inactivated influenza vaccine. Study-level results: That few new T cells are recruited by each seasonal influenza vaccination was the authors' suggestion.

TCRdb called the RT-PCR reads again in MiXCR, with one record for every CDR3 protein. The data hold hundreds of thousands of distinct CDR3 sequences, with roughly 10% observed a single time. There are 14 residues in the CDR3. The ends lost 4 bases at V and 5 bases at J; junction bases unmatched: 9. Germline loops: CDR1 DFQATT, CDR2 SNEGSKA (reference sequence). Notes on this clonotype: What it binds is unknown.

The source of this sequence is a man aged 50 to 59 who received an inactivated influenza vaccine. Sequencing was performed on PBMCs from blood, taken on the day of vaccination. The rearrangement uses TRBV20-1 and TRBJ2-7, with 9 bases identical to TRBD2. The chain's CDR3 is CSANLWTSANEQYF. CDR3 nucleotides: TGCAGTGCTAATCTCTGGACTAGCGCCAACGAGCAGTACTTC.